Listed below are T cell receptor beta chains from one sample, sequenced in a study of T cell responses to AZD1222 COVID-19 vaccine. The protocol was immunoSEQ multiplex PCR, while the TCRdb copy is restricted to in-frame clones and leaves out a portion. Of 180,000 or so clones detected, 94% appear once; the ten largest clones hold approximately 0.6%. The sample in question was peripheral blood, obtained on day 0 of AZD1222 vaccination. Receptors were obtained from an adult in good health. The CDR3 runs from the conserved cysteine through the conserved F or W. D genes are given only for firm matches. Clone size, where shown, is once, few, many, or a class for clones that have expanded.

v_call	j_call	d_call	clone_size	cdr3_nt	cdr3_aa
TRBV5-1	TRBJ2-2	.	.	TGCGCCAGCAGCTCAGCGGGCAACACCGGGGAGCTGTTTTTT	CASSSAGNTGELFF
TRBV2	TRBJ1-1	.	.	TGTGCCAGCAGCGCCATCTCGATGAAGGCTGAAGCTTTCTTT	CASSAISMKAEAFF
TRBV5-4	TRBJ1-5	TRBD1	.	TGTGCCAGCAGCGCAGGACAGGATCAGCCCCAGCATTTT	CASSAGQDQPQHF
TRBV18	TRBJ1-1	.	.	TGTGCCAGCTCACCACGCGTACGCAGGGCTAACACTGAAGCTTTCTTT	CASSPRVRRANTEAFF
TRBV5-6	TRBJ1-4	TRBD1	.	TGTGCCAGCAGCTGGGGGACAGCCTTCTCTAATGAAAAACTGTTTTTT	CASSWGTAFSNEKLFF
TRBV3-1/TRBV3-2	TRBJ2-1	.	once	TGTGCCAGCAGCCAAGAGTATGGGACTCGAATCTACAATGAGCAGTTCTTC	CASSQEYGTRIYNEQFF
TRBV4-1	TRBJ1-1	TRBD1	.	TGCGCCAGCGAGCGCCTTGGAGGGGGCAACACTGAAGCTTTCTTT	CASERLGGGNTEAFF
TRBV5-5	TRBJ2-7	.	.	TGTGCCAGCAGTTCCTGGGGGATCTCCTACGAGCAGTACTTC	CASSSWGISYEQYF
TRBV7-2	TRBJ1-6	TRBD1	.	TGTGCCAGCAGCTTAACGAGGGACAGGGGCAATTCACCCCTCCACTTT	CASSLTRDRGNSPLHF
TRBV4-2	TRBJ1-2	.	.	TGTGCCAGCAGCCAAGGGCACTCAGGGTATGGCTACACCTTC	CASSQGHSGYGYTF
TRBV28	TRBJ1-5	.	.	TGTGCCAGCAGTTTCTCCGGACTCTCTCTTCATCAGCCCCAGCATTTT	CASSFSGLSLHQPQHF
TRBV28	TRBJ1-2	.	.	TGTGCCAGCAGTTTGCCGGACAGACCCTATGGCTACACCTTC	CASSLPDRPYGYTF
TRBV18	TRBJ2-3	.	.	TGTGCCAGCTCTCAATCGGGCGTCACAGATACGCAGTATTTT	CASSQSGVTDTQYF
TRBV5-5	TRBJ1-2	.	.	TGTGCCAGCAGCTATATAGTCAGCGCCAACTATGGCTACACCTTC	CASSYIVSANYGYTF
TRBV11-2	TRBJ1-1	.	.	TGTGCCAGCAGTCACATCAGGGGGAACACTGAAGCTTTCTTT	CASSHIRGNTEAFF
TRBV20-1	TRBJ1-5	.	.	TGCAGTGCTAGTGGAGGTGGACAGCCCCAGCATTTT	CSASGGGQPQHF
TRBV14	TRBJ2-5	.	.	TGTGCCAGCAGCCAAGGGTTTCGGGGTTGGGACCAAGAGACCCAGTACTTC	CASSQGFRGWDQETQYF
TRBV18	TRBJ1-6	.	.	TGTGCCAGCTCAGTCAGGGGCACCAATTCACCCCTCCACTTT	CASSVRGTNSPLHF
TRBV2	TRBJ2-2	TRBD1	.	TGTGCCAGCAGTGAAGGGACAGGGTACACCGGGGAGCTGTTTTTT	CASSEGTGYTGELFF
TRBV5-1	TRBJ1-2	.	.	TGCGCCAGACTACCACAGGATGACTATGGCTACACCTTC	CARLPQDDYGYTF
TRBV24-1	TRBJ2-3	.	once	TGTGCCACCAGGGGAGGCCCTAGCACAGATACGCAGTATTTT	CATRGGPSTDTQYF
TRBV12-3/TRBV12-4	TRBJ1-1	.	.	TGTGCCAGCAGTTTCCGGATGGGTGAAGCTTTCTTT	CASSFRMGEAFF
TRBV5-1	TRBJ1-1	.	.	TGCGCCAGCAGCTTGAACACTGAAGCTTTCTTT	CASSLNTEAFF
TRBV6-5	TRBJ2-3	.	.	TGTGCCAGCAGTTCCACAAGCACAGATACGCAGTATTTT	CASSSTSTDTQYF
TRBV28	TRBJ2-7	.	.	TGTGCCAGCAGTTTTGACAGGCGCTACGAGCAGTACTTC	CASSFDRRYEQYF
TRBV18	TRBJ2-2	TRBD2	.	TGTGCCAGCTCACCACTCGGGGGGGCGAACACCGGGGAGCTGTTTTTT	CASSPLGGANTGELFF
TRBV3-1/TRBV3-2	TRBJ2-1	.	.	TGTGCCAGCAGCCAAGATCGGGTTAGCGGTTACGATGAGCAGTTCTTC	CASSQDRVSGYDEQFF
TRBV19	TRBJ1-2	.	.	TGTGCCACCGGGACTGCTGGTGGCTACACCTTC	CATGTAGGYTF
TRBV3-1/TRBV3-2	TRBJ1-1	.	.	TGTGCCAGCAGCCAGGGGGCGTCAGTCACTGAAGCTTTCTTT	CASSQGASVTEAFF
TRBV27	TRBJ1-3	TRBD1	.	TGTGCCAGCAGTTTACAGGGGGCGGTCGGGAACACCATATATTTT	CASSLQGAVGNTIYF
TRBV28	TRBJ1-5	.	.	TGTGCCAGCAGTTTTCTGGCAGGGGAGGATCAGCCCCAGCATTTT	CASSFLAGEDQPQHF
TRBV11-2	TRBJ1-1	.	once	TGTGCCAGCAGCCTCGGGACGGCAAACACTGAAGCTTTCTTT	CASSLGTANTEAFF
TRBV5-4	TRBJ1-2	.	.	TGTGCCAGCAGCCTGGAACAGAGTAGTAACTATGGCTACACCTTC	CASSLEQSSNYGYTF
TRBV19	TRBJ1-6	TRBD1	.	TGTGCCAGTAGTCCGACAGGGGTAGGTAATTCACCCCTCCACTTT	CASSPTGVGNSPLHF
TRBV9	TRBJ1-6	.	.	TGTGCCAGCAGCGAGGAGGTGCTGAATTCACCCCTCCACTTT	CASSEEVLNSPLHF
TRBV5-8	TRBJ1-3	.	.	TGTGCCAGCAGCTTGGATGCCAGACTTGGAAACACCATATATTTT	CASSLDARLGNTIYF
TRBV19	TRBJ1-1	.	.	TGTGCCAGTAGTATAGACAGGGACACTGAAGCTTTCTTT	CASSIDRDTEAFF
TRBV28	TRBJ1-6	.	.	TGTGCCAGCAGTTTGTGGCGACAGCCAGATAATTCACCCCTCCACTTT	CASSLWRQPDNSPLHF
TRBV24-1	TRBJ1-2	TRBD1	.	TGTGCCACCAGTGACAGGGGGCAGCTTGGCTACACCTTC	CATSDRGQLGYTF
TRBV27	TRBJ1-3	.	.	TGTGCCAGCAGTTTCCAGGGGGGAAACACCATATATTTT	CASSFQGGNTIYF
TRBV3-1/TRBV3-2	TRBJ2-1	TRBD2	.	TGTGCCAGCAGCCGACTAGCGGGTGACAATGAGCAGTTCTTC	CASSRLAGDNEQFF
TRBV6-5	TRBJ1-5	TRBD1	.	TGTGCCAGCAGTCCAGGGGGTTGGGGCAATCAGCCCCAGCATTTT	CASSPGGWGNQPQHF
TRBV20-1	TRBJ1-2	.	.	TGCAGTGCTAGTTTGGCGCTTGGCTATGGCTACACCTTC	CSASLALGYGYTF
TRBV9	TRBJ1-3	.	.	TGTGCCAGCAGCGGGTCATTCTCTGGAAACACCATATATTTT	CASSGSFSGNTIYF
TRBV28	TRBJ1-5	.	.	TGTGCCAGCAGTCCCGGACCAAATCAGCCCCAGCATTTT	CASSPGPNQPQHF
TRBV7-9	TRBJ2-1	TRBD1	.	TGTGCCAGCAGCTACCGGGACAGGAATGAGCAGTTCTTC	CASSYRDRNEQFF
TRBV3-1/TRBV3-2	TRBJ2-1	TRBD2	.	TGTGCCAGCAGCCTAAGGGGAGGGAATGAGCAGTTCTTC	CASSLRGGNEQFF
TRBV19	TRBJ1-1	.	.	TGTGCCAGTACCCCCATGCATCTTAACGCCATGAACACTGAAGCTTTCTTT	CASTPMHLNAMNTEAFF
TRBV7-9	TRBJ1-2	TRBD1	.	TGTGCCAGCAGCACAGGGGGTGGCTACACCTTC	CASSTGGGYTF
TRBV14	TRBJ1-3	.	.	TGTGCCAGCAGCGGGCTACAAGTTGGAAACACCATATATTTT	CASSGLQVGNTIYF
TRBV20-1	TRBJ2-5	TRBD2	.	TGCAGTGCTAGTGTGTGGGAGGGCCAAGAGACCCAGTACTTC	CSASVWEGQETQYF
TRBV3-1/TRBV3-2	TRBJ2-7	TRBD2	.	TGTGCCAGCAGCCAAACAGCTCTAGCGGGAGGTTCCCACGAGCAGTACTTC	CASSQTALAGGSHEQYF
TRBV19	TRBJ1-2	.	.	TGTGCCAGTAGACCCCAGATAGGGGCGACCCGGGGCTACACCTTC	CASRPQIGATRGYTF
TRBV6-5	TRBJ2-7	.	.	TGTGCCAGCAGTTACTCGACAGTCCCCCGCTACGAGCAGTACTTC	CASSYSTVPRYEQYF
TRBV20-1	TRBJ1-5	TRBD1	.	TGCAGTGCTAGTCCAGGGGGGCGTAATCAGCCCCAGCATTTT	CSASPGGRNQPQHF
TRBV6-5	TRBJ2-1	.	.	TGTGCCAGCAGTTACTCCCCTAGATACAATGAGCAGTTCTTC	CASSYSPRYNEQFF
TRBV30	TRBJ1-6	.	.	TGTGCCTGGACGGGGGAGAGCTCCTATAATTCACCCCTCCACTTT	CAWTGESSYNSPLHF
TRBV11-2	TRBJ1-2	.	.	TGTGCCATCCCAGACACGGAGGGCGATGGCTACACCTTC	CAIPDTEGDGYTF
TRBV18	TRBJ2-3	TRBD1	.	TGTGCCAGCTCACCTGTTGCGGGGACAGGGGTCACAGATACGCAGTATTTT	CASSPVAGTGVTDTQYF
TRBV6-5	TRBJ2-1	TRBD1	.	TGTGCCAGCAGTTACTCCCCTCATAACAGGGGACCACAGTTCTTC	CASSYSPHNRGPQFF